This T cell receptor (beta chain) was found in a study of cytomegalovirus exposure and HLA in healthy donors. Study-wide results and limits: In a later analysis, first-cohort TCR clusters were found to tend to co-occur in the 130 or so validation repertoires.

TCRdb keeps only in-frame clones here, not all; method: immunoSEQ multiplex PCR. The sample holds about 120,000 clones, approximately 92% seen once. This clone was found once. The antigen remains unidentified. Germline assignment: CDR1 SGDLS and CDR2 YYNGEE. V trimming: 4 bases; J trimming: 2 bases; junction bases outside the gene matches: 1. The CDR3 has 14 residues. The donors formed part of the roughly 120-subject validation cohort, distinct from the approximately 670-subject first cohort. This clonotype was sampled from a woman aged 18-29 years in good health and CMV-seronegative. Sequenced: PBMCs. The chain joins TRBV9 to TRBJ2-1; 9 bases line up with TRBD2. CDR3 loop: CASSPSGAYNEQFF. The CDR3 coding sequence is TGTGCCAGCAGCCCTAGCGGGGCCTACAATGAGCAGTTCTTC.